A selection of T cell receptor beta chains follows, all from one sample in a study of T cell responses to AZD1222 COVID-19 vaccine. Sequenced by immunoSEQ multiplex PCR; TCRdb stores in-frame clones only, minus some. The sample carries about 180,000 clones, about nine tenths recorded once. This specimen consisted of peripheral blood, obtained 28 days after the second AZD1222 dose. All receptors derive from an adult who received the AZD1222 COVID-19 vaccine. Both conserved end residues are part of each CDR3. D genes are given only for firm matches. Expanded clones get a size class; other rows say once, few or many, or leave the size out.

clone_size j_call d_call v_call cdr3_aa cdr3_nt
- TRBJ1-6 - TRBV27 CASGPSGTPTSPLHF TGTGCCAGCGGGCCCTCCGGGACGCCGACTTCACCCCTCCACTTT
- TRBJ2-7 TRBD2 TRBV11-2 CASSTRTSRLYEQYF TGTGCCAGCAGCACCCGGACTAGCCGCCTCTACGAGCAGTACTTC
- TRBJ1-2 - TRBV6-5 CASSYGQGFYTF TGTGCCAGCAGTTACGGGCAGGGGTTCTACACCTTC
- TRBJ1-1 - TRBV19 CASMREKYEAFF TGTGCCAGTATGAGGGAAAAGTACGAAGCTTTCTTT
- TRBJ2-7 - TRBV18 CASSRGAGISYEQYF TGTGCCAGCTCCCGCGGGGCCGGCATCTCCTACGAGCAGTACTTC
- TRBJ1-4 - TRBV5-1 CASSLGSPVGEKLFF TGCGCCAGCAGCTTGGGTTCACCAGTAGGTGAAAAACTGTTTTTT
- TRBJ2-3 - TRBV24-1 CATRQVPDTQYF TGTGCCACTCGACAGGTCCCAGATACGCAGTATTTT
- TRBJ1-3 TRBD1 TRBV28 CASATGAGNTIYF TGTGCCAGCGCGACAGGGGCAGGAAACACCATATATTTT
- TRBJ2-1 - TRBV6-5 CASTQGLASYNEQFF TGTGCCAGCACCCAAGGGCTAGCCTCCTACAATGAGCAGTTCTTC
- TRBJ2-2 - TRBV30 CAWSSGGPGELFF TGTGCCTGGAGTTCTGGGGGACCCGGGGAGCTGTTTTTT
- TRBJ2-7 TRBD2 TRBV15 CATSGGSAGVSEQYF TGTGCCACCAGCGGAGGATCAGCGGGAGTTAGCGAGCAGTACTTC
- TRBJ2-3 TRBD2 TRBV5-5 CASSQLLAGLTDTQYF TGTGCCAGCAGCCAACTACTAGCGGGACTCACAGATACGCAGTATTTT
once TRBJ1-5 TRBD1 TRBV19 CASSAGPYRGRSNQPQHF TGTGCCAGTAGTGCCGGGCCCTACAGGGGCCGCTCAAATCAGCCCCAGCATTTT
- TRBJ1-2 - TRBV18 CASSPFGETNDYGYTF TGTGCCAGCTCACCCTTCGGGGAAACTAATGACTATGGCTACACCTTC
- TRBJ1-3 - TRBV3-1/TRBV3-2 CASSRGNTIYF TGTGCCAGCAGCCGGGGAAACACCATATATTTT
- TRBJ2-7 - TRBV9 CASSVGAGFAYEQYF TGTGCCAGCAGCGTAGGGGCCGGTTTTGCCTACGAGCAGTACTTC
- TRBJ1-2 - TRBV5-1 CASSPPSGRYGYTF TGCGCTAGCAGCCCTCCGTCAGGTCGCTATGGCTACACCTTC
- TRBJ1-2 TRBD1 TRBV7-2 CASSPGGFNYGYTF TGTGCCAGCAGCCCAGGGGGGTTTAACTATGGCTACACCTTC
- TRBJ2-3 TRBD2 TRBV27 CASRRLAFTDTQYF TGTGCCAGCAGGAGACTAGCCTTCACAGATACGCAGTATTTT
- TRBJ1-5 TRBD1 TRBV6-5 CASSYSQGAKQPQHF TGTGCCAGCAGTTACAGCCAGGGGGCGAAGCAGCCCCAGCATTTT
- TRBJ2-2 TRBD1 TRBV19 CASRTGGPNTGELFF TGTGCCAGTAGGACAGGGGGCCCGAACACCGGGGAGCTGTTTTTT
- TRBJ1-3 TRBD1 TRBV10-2 CASSEQGGGNTIYF TGCGCCAGCAGTGAGCAGGGGGGAGGAAACACCATATATTTT
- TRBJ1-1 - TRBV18 CASSPQELRNTEAFF TGTGCCAGCTCACCACAGGAACTTAGGAACACTGAAGCTTTCTTT
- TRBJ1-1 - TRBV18 CASSPVRTARGMNTEAFF TGTGCCAGCTCACCTGTGCGGACAGCCAGGGGCATGAACACTGAAGCTTTCTTT
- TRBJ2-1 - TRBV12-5 CASGLDGTHEQFF TGTGCTAGTGGTTTGGACGGGACACATGAGCAGTTCTTC
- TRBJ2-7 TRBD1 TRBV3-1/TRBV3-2 CASSRTGGRYEQYF TGTGCCAGCAGCCGGACAGGGGGCCGCTACGAGCAGTACTTC
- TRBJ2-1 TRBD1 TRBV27 CASSIGTGYNEQFF TGTGCCAGCAGTATCGGGACAGGGTACAATGAGCAGTTCTTC
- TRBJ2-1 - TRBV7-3 CASSVLGGKFEQFF TGTGCCAGCAGCGTTCTTGGGGGAAAATTTGAGCAGTTCTTC
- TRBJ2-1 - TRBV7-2 CASSRTVQRYNEQFF TGTGCCAGCAGCCGGACAGTCCAAAGGTACAATGAGCAGTTCTTC
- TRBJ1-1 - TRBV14 CASSQGFWGGDTEAFF TGTGCCAGCAGCCAAGGGTTTTGGGGAGGTGACACTGAAGCTTTCTTT
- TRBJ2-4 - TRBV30 CAWGRGLNAKNIQYF TGTGCCTGGGGGCGAGGGCTGAACGCCAAAAACATTCAGTACTTC
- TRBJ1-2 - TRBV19 CASSIPGLSGYTF TGTGCCAGTAGTATACCTGGACTCTCTGGCTACACCTTC
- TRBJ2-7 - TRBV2 CASSWALSSYEQYF TGTGCCAGCAGTTGGGCCCTGAGCTCCTACGAGCAGTACTTC
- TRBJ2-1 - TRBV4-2 CASRLGGARNEQFF TGTGCCAGCAGGCTGGGGGGGGCGCGCAATGAGCAGTTCTTC
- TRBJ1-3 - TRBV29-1 CSVEGPGNTIYF TGCAGCGTTGAGGGGCCTGGAAACACCATATATTTT
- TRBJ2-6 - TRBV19 CASSINSLRSGANVLTF TGTGCCAGTAGTATCAACAGCCTGCGGTCTGGGGCCAACGTCCTGACTTTC
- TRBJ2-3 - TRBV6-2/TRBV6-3 CASSDVGVGTDTQYF TGTGCCAGCAGCGACGTGGGGGTGGGCACAGATACGCAGTATTTT
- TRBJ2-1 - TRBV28 CASRGRSLNYNEQFF TGTGCCAGCAGGGGGCGGTCGCTAAACTACAATGAGCAGTTCTTC
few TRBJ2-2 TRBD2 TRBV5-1 CASSLDLAGRTGELFF TGCGCCAGCAGCTTGGACCTAGCGGGACGCACCGGGGAGCTGTTTTTT
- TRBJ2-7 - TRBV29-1 CSAIRGRSSYEQYF TGCAGCGCTATAAGGGGTAGGAGCTCCTACGAGCAGTACTTC
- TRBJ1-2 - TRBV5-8 CASSFRGGAGYGYTF TGTGCCAGCAGCTTTCGTGGGGGGGCTGGATATGGCTACACCTTC
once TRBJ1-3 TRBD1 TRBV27 CASSSTYRDRGLLYSGNTIYF TGTGCCAGCAGTTCAACCTACCGGGACAGGGGACTTCTTTACTCTGGAAACACCATATATTTT